This T cell receptor (beta chain) comes out of a study of CD8 T cells in Susac syndrome. TCR beta sequencing covered blood CD8+ and CD4+ T cells. Negative isolation yielded CD8+ and CD4+ T cells; FACS enriched TEMRA cells. Study-wide points: As acknowledged by the study, its TCR sequencing and HLA analysis included a relatively small number of individuals.

RNA amounts of roughly 0.5 to 1 ug underwent reverse transcription with random hexamers. TCR beta CDR3 was amplified by immunoSEQ covering 54 Vbeta and 13 Jbeta. Using its own MiXCR run on the immunoSEQ multiplex PCR reads, TCRdb lists one record per CDR3 protein. The data hold approximately 230,000 distinct CDR3 sequences, with approximately 92% observed a single time. The germline gives CDR1 WSHSY, CDR2 SAAADI. This CDR3 is built from 13 residues. Trimming left V 0 bases short and J 5 bases short, with 7 bases between. On this clonotype itself: Its target is unknown.

The specimen was CD4+ T cells from PBMCs. This sequence was found in a human donor with multiple sclerosis. The chain carries TRBV10-2 and TRBJ2-5; D remains unclear. CDR3 sequence reads: CASSESLRETQYF. The CDR3 DNA follows: TGCGCCAGCAGTGAGTCGTTAAGGGAGACCCAGTACTTC.